This entry features one T cell receptor beta chain sequence. Its antigen is not known. This entry comes from a study of cytomegalovirus exposure and HLA in healthy donors. Whole-study findings and limits: When a later analysis was performed, an Asian-associated ancestry cluster reportedly had fewer N-insertions than the approximately 600-donor mean.

Germline lookup yields CDR1 KGHSY and CDR2 FQNENV. V was pared by 2 bases and J by 2 bases, with 15 bases between. The CDR3 has 16 residues. A multiplex PCR was run with 60 Vbeta primers and 13 Jbeta primers. Profiling relied on immunoSEQ multiplex PCR, and the TCRdb table lists in-frame clones only, not all of them. In the table there are approximately 61,000 clones, 75% to 85% of which are singletons. Donors counted as nominally healthy when sampled, yet unrecorded immune exposures were likely. The specimen was PBMCs. V is TRBV16 and J is TRBJ2-5; a weak D match, TRBD2 (6 bases). The TCR originated in a young man in good health and CMV-seropositive. CDR3 nucleotide sequence: TGTGCCAGCAGCCAAGTGGCGGGGCAGGGACAAGAGACCCAGTACTTC. Its protein product is CASSQVAGQGQETQYF.